The subject of this entry is one T cell receptor (beta chain). Profiled with immunoSEQ multiplex PCR; TCRdb holds only in-frame clones, not every one. This table has about 120,000 clones, more than 70% appearing once. The data originate from a study of cytomegalovirus exposure and HLA in healthy donors. The CDR3 has 14 residues. Looked up from germline, CDR1 is LNHNV and CDR2 is YYDKDF (reference sequence). The V and J ends lost 0 bases and 0 bases respectively, with 5 bases between them. This receptor was identified in a woman between 18 and 29 years old in good health and CMV-seronegative. Sample: PBMCs. This chain uses TRBV15 with TRBJ1-1; D call uncertain. CDR3 sequence: CATSRDPVNTEAFF. The DNA of the CDR3 is TGTGCCACCAGCAGAGATCCGGTGAACACTGAAGCTTTCTTT. Looking up the rest from reference TRBV15 and TRBJ1-1 gives the full variable domain: DAMVIQNPRYQVTQFGKPVTLSCSQTLNHNVMYWYQQKSSQAPKLLFHYYDKDFNNEADTPDNFQSRRPNTSFCFLDIRSPGLGDTAMYLCATSRDPVNTEAFFGQGTRLTVV.